A selection of T cell receptor beta chains follows, all from one sample in a study of T cell repertoires in cytomegalovirus infection. TCRdb recomputed calls from the reads with MiXCR, one row per CDR3 protein. Among 630,000 or so distinct CDR3 sequences listed, 20% to 30% were seen once. Source material: CD8+ T cells from PBMCs. Receptors originate from a human donor in good health (CMV status not recorded). Some clones in this sample may be carry-over from other donors' samples. CDR3s include the opening cysteine and the closing phenylalanine or tryptophan. The D gene is left open where the match is weak. A row's size may be missing; if present it is once, few, many or a size class.

.	TRBV6-2/TRBV6-3	few	TRBJ2-1	TGTGCCAGCAGTTACTCCCTCCCCGGGAGATACAATGAGCAGTTCTTC	CASSYSLPGRYNEQFF
TRBD2	TRBV7-9	many	TRBJ2-1	TGTGCCAGCAGCTTACGGCTAGCGGGAATGGATGAGCAGTTCTTC	CASSLRLAGMDEQFF
TRBD1	TRBV12-3/TRBV12-4	many	TRBJ2-5	TGTGCCAGCAGTCACCGGACAGGGGGACCTCAAGAGACCCAGTACTTC	CASSHRTGGPQETQYF
.	TRBV6-6	few	TRBJ1-2	TGTGCCAGCAGTTATACACCCAGGGGTAACTATGGCTACACCTTC	CASSYTPRGNYGYTF
.	TRBV7-8	many	TRBJ2-5	TGTGCCAGCAGCTCCGGACAGGGAGGGCAAGAGACCCAGTACTTC	CASSSGQGGQETQYF
TRBD1	TRBV6-5	few	TRBJ2-1	TGTGCCAGCACCTCGGGACAGGGAAATGAGCAGTTCTTC	CASTSGQGNEQFF
.	TRBV4-1	.	TRBJ1-1	TGCGCCAGCAGCCAAGAGACCCCCCCGTGGACTGAAGCTTTCTTT	CASSQETPPWTEAFF
.	TRBV29-1	.	TRBJ1-2	TGCAGCGTTGAAGATCCGAACCAGGGGCAGTTCTATGGCTACACCTTC	CSVEDPNQGQFYGYTF
.	TRBV27	.	TRBJ1-3	TGTGTCAGCAGCCCTGGAGTTTCTGGAAACACCATATATTTT	CVSSPGVSGNTIYF
.	TRBV19	many	TRBJ2-1	TGTGCCAGTACGTTGGGGGGCGGTTACAATGAGCAGTTCTTC	CASTLGGGYNEQFF
TRBD2	TRBV6-5	many	TRBJ2-2	TGTGCCAGCAGTTACTCGGGTGGGGGGGACACCGGGGAGCTGTTTTTT	CASSYSGGGDTGELFF
.	TRBV28	.	TRBJ2-1	TGTACCAGCATTTCCATAGCGCGCAATGAGCAGTTCTTC	CTSISIARNEQFF
.	TRBV5-8	.	TRBJ2-1	TGTGCCAGCAGCTCACGTCCGGGGGCGTTCCGGAATGAGCAGTTCTTC	CASSSRPGAFRNEQFF
.	TRBV5-1	many	TRBJ2-1	TGCGCCAGCAGCTCGGACCCCCGCAATGAGCAGTTCTTC	CASSSDPRNEQFF
.	TRBV20-1	few	TRBJ2-1	TGCAGTGCTAGAGATCTTGGGTCAGGGACCTACAATGAGCAGTTCTTC	CSARDLGSGTYNEQFF
TRBD1	TRBV12-3/TRBV12-4	.	TRBJ2-1	TGTGCCAGCAGTAATACCGGGACAGGGGATCTCAATGAGCAGTTCTTC	CASSNTGTGDLNEQFF
.	TRBV7-9	few	TRBJ1-4	TGTGCCAGCAGCTCGACTGGGGGGGGGAGAAGTGAAAAACTGTTTTTT	CASSSTGGGRSEKLFF
TRBD1	TRBV7-8	many	TRBJ1-1	TGTGCCAGCAGCCCGAGAAGAGGGACAGTGAACACTGAAGCTTTCTTT	CASSPRRGTVNTEAFF
.	TRBV14	few	TRBJ2-2	TGTGCCAGCAGCCAAGAACCGCAGAGTTACACCGGGGAGCTGTTTTTT	CASSQEPQSYTGELFF
.	TRBV14	.	TRBJ2-1	TGTGCCAGCAGCCAAGCCAAGAATCCATACAATGAGCAGTTCTTC	CASSQAKNPYNEQFF
.	TRBV7-9	.	TRBJ1-2	TGTGCCAGCAGCCCCGGGACCCTCAACGGCTACACCTTC	CASSPGTLNGYTF
TRBD1	TRBV7-2	many	TRBJ2-5	TGTGCCAGTAAGGGGGCGGAGGTAGAGACCCAGTACTTC	CASKGAEVETQYF
.	TRBV2	few	TRBJ1-1	TGTGCCAGTACCAGGGGTGAAGCTTTCTTT	CASTRGEAFF
.	TRBV7-6	.	TRBJ2-7	TGTGCCAGCAGCTTAGAGACGGACTACCACGAGCAGTACTTC	CASSLETDYHEQYF
.	TRBV20-1	.	TRBJ2-3	TGCAGTGCTCGAAGGGACTTACCACCCGGCACAGATACGCAGTATTTT	CSARRDLPPGTDTQYF
TRBD2	TRBV3-1	few	TRBJ2-1	TGTGCCAGCAGCCCCTCGAGCGGGGGCCTCAATGAGCAGTTCTTC	CASSPSSGGLNEQFF
.	TRBV6-6	.	TRBJ2-1	TGTGCCAGCAGTTATAGTCGTTCGGCAGGGCTTAGGGATGAGCAGTTCTTC	CASSYSRSAGLRDEQFF
.	TRBV4-1	.	TRBJ2-3	TGCGCCAGCAGCCAAGATCCTGGGGGCACAGATACGCAGTATTTT	CASSQDPGGTDTQYF
.	TRBV7-2	many	TRBJ2-2	TGTGCCAGCTTCAGAGAGACCGGGGAGCTGTTTTTT	CASFRETGELFF
.	TRBV27	few	TRBJ1-1	TGTGCCAGCAGTTCAGGGGCCATGAACACTGAAGCTTTCTTT	CASSSGAMNTEAFF
TRBD1	TRBV28	many	TRBJ2-1	TGTGCCAGCAGGCTAGGGCCTAGCAGGGGGCTCCCTTACAATGAGCAGTTCTTC	CASRLGPSRGLPYNEQFF
TRBD1	TRBV7-6	.	TRBJ1-6	TGTGCCAGCAGCTCAGCCGGGACAGCGCTATCACCCCTCCACTTT	CASSSAGTALSPLHF